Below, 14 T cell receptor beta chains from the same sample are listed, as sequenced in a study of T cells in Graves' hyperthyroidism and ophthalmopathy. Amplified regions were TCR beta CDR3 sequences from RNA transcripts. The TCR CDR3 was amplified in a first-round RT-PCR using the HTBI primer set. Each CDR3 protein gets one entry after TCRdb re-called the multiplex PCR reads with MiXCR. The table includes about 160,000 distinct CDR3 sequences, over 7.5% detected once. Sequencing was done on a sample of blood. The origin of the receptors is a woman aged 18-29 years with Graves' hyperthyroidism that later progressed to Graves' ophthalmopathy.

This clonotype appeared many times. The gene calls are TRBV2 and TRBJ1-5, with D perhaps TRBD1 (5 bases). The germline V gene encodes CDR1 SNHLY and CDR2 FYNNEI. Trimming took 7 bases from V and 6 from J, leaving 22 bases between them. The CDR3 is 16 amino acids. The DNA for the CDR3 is TGTGCCAGCATCCCGGGACCGGCAACATCGGGTCAGCCCCAGCATTTT. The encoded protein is CASIPGPATSGQPQHF. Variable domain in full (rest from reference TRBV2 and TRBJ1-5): EPEVTQTPSHQVTQMGQEVILRCVPISNHLYFYWYRQILGQKVEFLVSFYNNEISEKSEIFDDQFSVERPDGSNFTLKIRSTKLEDSAMYFCASIPGPATSGQPQHFGDGTRLSIL.

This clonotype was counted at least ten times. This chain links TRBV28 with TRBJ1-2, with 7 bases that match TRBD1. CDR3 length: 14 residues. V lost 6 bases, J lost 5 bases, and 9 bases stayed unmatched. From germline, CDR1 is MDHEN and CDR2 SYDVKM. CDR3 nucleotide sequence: TGTGCCAGCAGCAGAGCAGGGGGAGTATATGGCTACACCTTC. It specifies CASSRAGGVYGYTF.

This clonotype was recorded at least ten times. The CDR3 DNA follows: TGTGCCAGCACCCGGACAGGGGCCTACGAGCAGTACTTC. Protein sequence: CASTRTGAYEQYF. V gene TRBV27 combines with J gene TRBJ2-7, with TRBD1 matching over 9 bases. V was clipped by 7 bases and J by 2 bases; unmatched bases: 3. Per germline, CDR1 MNHEY and CDR2 SMNVEV (reference sequence). The CDR3 loop spans 13 amino acids.

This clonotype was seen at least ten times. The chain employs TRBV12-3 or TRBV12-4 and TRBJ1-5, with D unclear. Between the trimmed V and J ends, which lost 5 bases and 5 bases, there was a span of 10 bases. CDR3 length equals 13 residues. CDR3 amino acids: CASSPLPDQPQHF. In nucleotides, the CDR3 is TGTGCCAGCAGTCCGCTACCGGATCAGCCCCAGCATTTT.

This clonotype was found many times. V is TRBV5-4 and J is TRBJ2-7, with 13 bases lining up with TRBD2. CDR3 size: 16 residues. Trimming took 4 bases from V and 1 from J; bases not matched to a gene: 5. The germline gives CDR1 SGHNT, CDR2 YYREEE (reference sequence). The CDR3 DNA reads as TGTGCCAGCAGCCCTGGGGGACTAGCGGGGTCCTACGAGCAGTACTTC. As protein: CASSPGGLAGSYEQYF.

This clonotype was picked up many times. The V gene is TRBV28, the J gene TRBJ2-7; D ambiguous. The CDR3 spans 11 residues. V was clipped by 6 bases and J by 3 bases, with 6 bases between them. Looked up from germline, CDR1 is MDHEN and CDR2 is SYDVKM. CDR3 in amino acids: CASSRIYEQYF. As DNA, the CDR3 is TGTGCCAGCAGCAGGATCTACGAGCAGTACTTC.

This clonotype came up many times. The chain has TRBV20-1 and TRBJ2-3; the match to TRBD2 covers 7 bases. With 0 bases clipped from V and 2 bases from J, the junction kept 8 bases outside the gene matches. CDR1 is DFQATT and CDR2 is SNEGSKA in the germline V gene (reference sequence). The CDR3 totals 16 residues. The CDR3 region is CSARDPGGDITDTQYF. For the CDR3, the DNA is TGCAGTGCTAGAGATCCGGGGGGAGACATCACAGATACGCAGTATTTT.

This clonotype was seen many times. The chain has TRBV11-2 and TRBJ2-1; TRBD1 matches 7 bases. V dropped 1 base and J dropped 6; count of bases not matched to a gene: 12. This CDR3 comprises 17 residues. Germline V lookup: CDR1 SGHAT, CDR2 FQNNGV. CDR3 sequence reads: CASSLAYSRQGFNEQFF. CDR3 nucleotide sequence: TGTGCCAGCAGCTTAGCTTATTCGAGACAGGGATTCAATGAGCAGTTCTTC. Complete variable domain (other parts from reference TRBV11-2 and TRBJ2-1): EAGVAQSPRYKIIEKRQSVAFWCNPISGHATLYWYQQILGQGPKLLIQFQNNGVVDDSQLPKDRFSAERLKGVDSTLKIQPAKLEDSAVYLCASSLAYSRQGFNEQFFGPGTRLTVL.

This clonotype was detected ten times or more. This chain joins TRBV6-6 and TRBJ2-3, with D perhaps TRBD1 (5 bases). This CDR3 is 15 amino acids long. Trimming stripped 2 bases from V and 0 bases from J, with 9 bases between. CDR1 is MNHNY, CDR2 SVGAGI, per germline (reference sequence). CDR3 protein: CASSYRGGSTDTQYF. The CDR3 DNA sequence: TGTGCCAGCAGTTACAGGGGTGGGAGCACAGATACGCAGTATTTT.

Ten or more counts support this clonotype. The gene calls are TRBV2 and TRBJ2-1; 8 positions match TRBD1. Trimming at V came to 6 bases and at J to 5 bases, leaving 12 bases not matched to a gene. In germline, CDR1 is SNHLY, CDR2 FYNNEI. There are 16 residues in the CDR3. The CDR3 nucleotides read TGTGCCAGCAGCCCGACAGGGGCAGGGTACAACAATGAGCAGTTCTTC. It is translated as CASSPTGAGYNNEQFF.

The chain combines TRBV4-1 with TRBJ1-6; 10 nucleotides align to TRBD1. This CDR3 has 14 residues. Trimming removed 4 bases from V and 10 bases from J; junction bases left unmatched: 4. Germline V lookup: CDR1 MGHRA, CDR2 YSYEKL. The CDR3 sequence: CASSPGQGISPLHF. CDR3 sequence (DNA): TGCGCCAGCAGCCCGGGACAGGGGATATCACCCCTCCACTTT.

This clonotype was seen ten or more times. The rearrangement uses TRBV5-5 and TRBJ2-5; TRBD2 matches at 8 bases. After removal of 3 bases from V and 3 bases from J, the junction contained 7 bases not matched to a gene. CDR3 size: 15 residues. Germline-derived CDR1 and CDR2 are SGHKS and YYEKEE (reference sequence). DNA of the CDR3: TGTGCCAGCAGCTACGGGGGGGCGGAAAAAGAGACCCAGTACTTC. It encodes CASSYGGAEKETQYF.

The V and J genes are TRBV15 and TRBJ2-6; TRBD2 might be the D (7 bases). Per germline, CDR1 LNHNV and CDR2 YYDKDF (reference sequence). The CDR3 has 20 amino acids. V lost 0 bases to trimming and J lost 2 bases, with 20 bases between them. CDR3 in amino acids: CATSRDLLTGAGAGANVLTF. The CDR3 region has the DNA TGTGCCACCAGCAGAGATCTCTTAACGGGGGCGGGGGCTGGGGCCAACGTCCTGACTTTC. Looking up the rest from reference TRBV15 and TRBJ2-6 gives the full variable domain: DAMVIQNPRYQVTQFGKPVTLSCSQTLNHNVMYWYQQKSSQAPKLLFHYYDKDFNNEADTPDNFQSRRPNTSFCFLDIRSPGLGDTAMYLCATSRDLLTGAGAGANVLTFGAGSRLTVL.

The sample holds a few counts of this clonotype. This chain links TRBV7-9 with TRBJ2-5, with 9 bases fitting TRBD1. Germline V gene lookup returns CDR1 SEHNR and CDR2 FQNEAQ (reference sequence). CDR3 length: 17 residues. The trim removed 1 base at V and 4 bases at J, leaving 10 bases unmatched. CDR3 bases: TGTGCCAGCAGCTTAGGCTCTACAGGGGGCGGGAGAGAGACCCAGTACTTC. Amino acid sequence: CASSLGSTGGGRETQYF.